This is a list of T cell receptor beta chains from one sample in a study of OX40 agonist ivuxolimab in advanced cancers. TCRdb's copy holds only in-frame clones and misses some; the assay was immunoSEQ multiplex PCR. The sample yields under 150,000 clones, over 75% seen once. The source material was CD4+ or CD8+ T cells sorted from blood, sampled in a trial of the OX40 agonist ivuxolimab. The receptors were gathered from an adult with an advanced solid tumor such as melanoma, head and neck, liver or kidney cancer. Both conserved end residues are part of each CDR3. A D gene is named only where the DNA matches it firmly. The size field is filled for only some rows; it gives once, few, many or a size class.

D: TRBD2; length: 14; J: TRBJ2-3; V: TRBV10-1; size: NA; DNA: TGCGCCAGCAGTGCAGGACTAGCCGCGCATACGCAGTATTTT; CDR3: CASSAGLAAHTQYF
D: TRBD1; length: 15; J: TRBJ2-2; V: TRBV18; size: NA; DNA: TGTGCCAGCTCACGGGGGACAGAAAACACCGGGGAGCTGTTTTTT; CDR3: CASSRGTENTGELFF
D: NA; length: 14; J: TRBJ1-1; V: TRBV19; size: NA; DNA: TGTGCCAGTAGTATAGGCCCAGTGGGCACTGAAGCTTTCTTT; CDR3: CASSIGPVGTEAFF
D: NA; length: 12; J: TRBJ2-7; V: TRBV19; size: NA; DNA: TGTGCCAGTAGCTCCCAAGGTCAAGAGCAGTACTTC; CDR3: CASSSQGQEQYF
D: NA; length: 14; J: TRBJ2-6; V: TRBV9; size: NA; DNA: TGTGCCAGCAGCAACCCGGCCGGGGCCAACGTCCTGACTTTC; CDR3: CASSNPAGANVLTF
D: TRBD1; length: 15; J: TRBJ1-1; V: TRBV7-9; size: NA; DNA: TGTGCCAGCAGGGCCTCACAGGGACAGGTGACTGAAGCTTTCTTT; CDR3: CASRASQGQVTEAFF
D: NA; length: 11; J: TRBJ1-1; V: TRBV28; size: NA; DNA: TGTGCCAGCAGTTTAAAAGATACAGCTTTCTTT; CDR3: CASSLKDTAFF
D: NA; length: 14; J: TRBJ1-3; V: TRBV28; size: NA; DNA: TGTGCCAGCAGCTTCGGGGGTATTGGAAACACCATATATTTT; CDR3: CASSFGGIGNTIYF
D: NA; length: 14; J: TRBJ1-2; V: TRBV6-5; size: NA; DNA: TGTGCCAGCAGTTACTCGCGGGGGCGGGCTGGCTACACCTTC; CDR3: CASSYSRGRAGYTF
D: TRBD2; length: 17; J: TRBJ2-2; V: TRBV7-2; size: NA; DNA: TGTGCCAGCAGCCTGACTGCCGGGGGGGCCCGGGCCGGGGAGCTGTTTTTT; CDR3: CASSLTAGGARAGELFF
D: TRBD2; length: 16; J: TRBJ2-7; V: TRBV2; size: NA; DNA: TGTGCCAGCAGTGAGTCATCTCCGGGGGGCTCCTACGAGCAGTACTTC; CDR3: CASSESSPGGSYEQYF
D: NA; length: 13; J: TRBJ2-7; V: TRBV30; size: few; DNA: TGTGCCTGGAGTACCCGCAGCACCTACGAGCAGTACTTC; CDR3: CAWSTRSTYEQYF
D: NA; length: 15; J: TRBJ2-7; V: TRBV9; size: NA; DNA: TGTGCCAGCAGCGCAACAGGGATAAGCTCCTACGAGCAGTACTTC; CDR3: CASSATGISSYEQYF
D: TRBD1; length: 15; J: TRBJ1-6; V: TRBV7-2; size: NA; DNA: TGTGCCAGCAGCCTGGGACAGGGAGGTTATTCACCCCTCCACTTT; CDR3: CASSLGQGGYSPLHF
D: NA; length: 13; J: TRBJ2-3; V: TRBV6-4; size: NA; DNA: TGTGCCAGCAGTATGGGTTACACAGATACGCAGTATTTT; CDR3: CASSMGYTDTQYF
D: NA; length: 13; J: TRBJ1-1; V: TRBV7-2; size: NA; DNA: TGTGCGTCCCGGACAACCATGAACACTGAAGCTTTCTTT; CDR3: CASRTTMNTEAFF
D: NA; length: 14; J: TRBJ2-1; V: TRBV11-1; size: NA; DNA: TGTGCCAGCAGCACAGGGGCGACTAGTCGCGAGCAGTTCTTC; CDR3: CASSTGATSREQFF
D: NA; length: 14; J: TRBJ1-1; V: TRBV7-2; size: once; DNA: TGTGCCAGCAGCTTAGAAGTGGCCAGCGCTGAAGCTTTCTTT; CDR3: CASSLEVASAEAFF
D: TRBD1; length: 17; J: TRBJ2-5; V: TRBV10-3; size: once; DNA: TGTGCCATCAGGGGTACCCGGCAGGGGGCGGCTGAAGAGACCCAGTACTTC; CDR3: CAIRGTRQGAAEETQYF
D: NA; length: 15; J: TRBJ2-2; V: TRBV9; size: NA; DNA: TGTGCCAGCAGCGTAGGAAGGGCGGGCACCGGGGAGCTGTTTTTT; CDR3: CASSVGRAGTGELFF
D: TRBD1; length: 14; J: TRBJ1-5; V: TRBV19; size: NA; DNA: TGTGCCAGTAGGACGGGACAGGGACTCCAGCCCCAGCATTTT; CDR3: CASRTGQGLQPQHF
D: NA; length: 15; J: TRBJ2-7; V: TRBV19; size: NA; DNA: TGTGCCAGTAGCCTGCGAGGGGGGATTACCTACGAGCAGTACTTC; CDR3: CASSLRGGITYEQYF
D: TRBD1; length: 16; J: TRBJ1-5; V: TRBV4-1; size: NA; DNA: TGCGCCAGCAGCCGTGGGACAGGGGTCTTGAATCAGCCCCAGCATTTT; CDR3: CASSRGTGVLNQPQHF
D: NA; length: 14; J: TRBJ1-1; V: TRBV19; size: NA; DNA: TGTGCCAGTAGTATCGGCTCCACGGGGGCTGAAGCTTTCTTT; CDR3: CASSIGSTGAEAFF
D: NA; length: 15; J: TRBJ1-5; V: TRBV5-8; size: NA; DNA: TGTGCCAGCAGCCCAAGAGACAGGCCCAATCAGCCCCAGCATTTT; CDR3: CASSPRDRPNQPQHF
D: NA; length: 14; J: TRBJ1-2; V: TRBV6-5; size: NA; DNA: TGTGCCAGCAGTTACTCAGACCGGTTCTATGGCTACACCTTC; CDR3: CASSYSDRFYGYTF
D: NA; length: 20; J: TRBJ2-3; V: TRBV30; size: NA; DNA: TGTGCCTGGAGTCCTCCCTTCGGGAAGGCCGAAGGCCGGGGCACAGATACGCAGTATTTT; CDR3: CAWSPPFGKAEGRGTDTQYF
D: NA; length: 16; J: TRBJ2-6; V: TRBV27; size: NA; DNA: TGTGCCAGCAGTTTACAGGGGTCTTCTGGGGCCAACGTCCTGACTTTC; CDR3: CASSLQGSSGANVLTF
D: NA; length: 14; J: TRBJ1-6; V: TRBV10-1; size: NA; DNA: TGCGCCAGCAGCCCGACAGGTTTTAATTCACCCCTCCACTTT; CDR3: CASSPTGFNSPLHF
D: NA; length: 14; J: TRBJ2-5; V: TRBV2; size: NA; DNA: TGTGCCAGCACACCGGGACGCCGGGGGGAGACCCAGTACTTC; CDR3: CASTPGRRGETQYF
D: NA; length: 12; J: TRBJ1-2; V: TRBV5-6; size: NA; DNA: TGTGCCAGCAGCTTGCGGGGGCATGGCTACACCTTC; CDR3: CASSLRGHGYTF
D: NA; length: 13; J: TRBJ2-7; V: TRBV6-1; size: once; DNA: TGTGCCAGCAGTGCTCAAGGAAACTACGAGCAGTACTTC; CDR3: CASSAQGNYEQYF
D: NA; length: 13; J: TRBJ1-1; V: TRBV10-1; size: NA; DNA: TGCGCCAGCAGGGAACAGATGAACACTGAAGCTTTCTTT; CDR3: CASREQMNTEAFF
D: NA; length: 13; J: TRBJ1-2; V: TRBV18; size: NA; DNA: TGTGCCAGCTCAACGCCGGACAGAGAGGGCTACACCTTC; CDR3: CASSTPDREGYTF
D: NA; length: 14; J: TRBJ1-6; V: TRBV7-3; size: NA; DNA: TGTGCCAGCAGCTCTTATAACGAGGGTTCACCCCTCCACTTT; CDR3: CASSSYNEGSPLHF
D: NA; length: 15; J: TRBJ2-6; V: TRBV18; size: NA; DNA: TGTGCCAGCTCAAAGGGGTCCTCTGGGGCCAACGTCCTGACTTTC; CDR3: CASSKGSSGANVLTF
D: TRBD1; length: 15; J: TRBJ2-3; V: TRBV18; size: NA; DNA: TGTGCCAGCTCCGTGACAGGGGTCGGGACAGATACGCAGTATTTT; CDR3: CASSVTGVGTDTQYF
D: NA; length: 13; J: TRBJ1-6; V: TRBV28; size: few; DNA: TGTGCCAGCAGGGGGACCAATAATTCACCCCTCCACTTT; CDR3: CASRGTNNSPLHF
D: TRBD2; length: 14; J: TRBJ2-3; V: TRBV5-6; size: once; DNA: TGTGCCAGCAAAGGTGGGAGGGGCACAGATACGCAGTATTTT; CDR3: CASKGGRGTDTQYF
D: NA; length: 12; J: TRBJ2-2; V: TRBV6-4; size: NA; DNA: TGTGCCAGCAGCGCCTCCACCGGGGAGCTGTTTTTT; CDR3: CASSASTGELFF
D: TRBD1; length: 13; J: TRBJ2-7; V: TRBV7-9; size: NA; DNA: TGTGCCAGCAGCTCGACAGGGTTCTACGAGCAGTACTTC; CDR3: CASSSTGFYEQYF
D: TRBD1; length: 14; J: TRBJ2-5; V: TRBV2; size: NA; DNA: TGTGCCGGAAATACGGGACAGCCTGGGGAGACCCAGTACTTC; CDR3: CAGNTGQPGETQYF
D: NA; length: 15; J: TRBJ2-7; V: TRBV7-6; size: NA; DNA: TGTGCCAGCAGCTTAGTTGGCGGGGCGATCTACGAGCAGTACTTC; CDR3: CASSLVGGAIYEQYF
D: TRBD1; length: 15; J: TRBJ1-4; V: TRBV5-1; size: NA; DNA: TGCGCCAGCAGCACGACAGGGCAACTGGATGAAAAACTGTTTTTT; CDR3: CASSTTGQLDEKLFF
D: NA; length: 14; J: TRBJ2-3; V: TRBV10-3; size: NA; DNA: TGTGCCATCTCCTCCGGGGGACCCACAGATACGCAGTATTTT; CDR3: CAISSGGPTDTQYF
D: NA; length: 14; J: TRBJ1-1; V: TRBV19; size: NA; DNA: TGTGCCAGTAGCGTCAATCAGGGGACCACTGAAGCTTTCTTT; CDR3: CASSVNQGTTEAFF